A single sample is the source of the 6 T cell receptor beta chains below, sequenced in a study of T-cell reconstitution after alpha-beta-depleted transplantation in children. The TCRbeta library incorporated unique molecular identifiers. One entry per CDR3 protein, called by TCRdb with MiXCR from the PCR reads. The sample has 230,000 or so distinct CDR3 sequences; approximately 9.7% are singletons. The sequencing here drew on PBMCs from the stem cell graft donor, taken from the stem cell graft. The receptors here all came from a human donor who donated a stem cell graft to a child with SCID.

This chain joins TRBV5-6 and TRBJ2-7; 7 bases are a match to TRBD1. The CDR3 has 12 amino acids. With 3 bases clipped from V and 5 bases from J, the junction kept 2 bases outside the gene matches. In germline, CDR1 is SGHDT, CDR2 YYEEEE. The DNA for the CDR3 is TGTGCCAGCAGCTACGGGACAGACGAGCAGTACTTC. Its translation: CASSYGTDEQYF.

This clonotype was seen many times. This chain connects TRBV10-3 to TRBJ2-2; 7 nucleotides line up with TRBD1. Per the germline V gene, CDR1 is ENHRY and CDR2 is SYGVKD. V was clipped by 5 bases and J by 3 bases; unmatched bases: 3. The length of the CDR3 is 14 residues. The CDR3 region has the DNA TGTGCCATCAGTCGAACAGGGGACACCGGGGAGCTGTTTTTT. Protein sequence: CAISRTGDTGELFF.

This clonotype was observed a handful of times. The V gene is TRBV20-1, the J gene TRBJ2-7; D gene unclear. Germline V CDR1 and CDR2: DFQATT, SNEGSKA (reference sequence). V lost 0 bases, J lost 2 bases, and 8 bases lay in between. The CDR3 runs 13 residues. The CDR3 DNA follows: TGCAGTGCTAGAGATAGGCTAACCTACGAGCAGTACTTC. Translation gives CSARDRLTYEQYF.

Points on this clonotype: This may arise from a read error, as a much more abundant clone is one base away. V gene TRBV7-9 combines with J gene TRBJ2-3; TRBD1 or TRBD2 may be the D gene (6 bases each). CDR1 and CDR2 (germline): SEHNR, FQNEAQ (reference sequence). V lost 5 bases to trimming and J lost 4 bases, with 10 bases between them. The CDR3 consists of 13 residues. In DNA form, the CDR3 reads TGTGCCAGCAGCGTCGGGGGCCCAGATACGCAGTATTTT. Amino acid sequence: CASSVGGPDTQYF.

The table lists this clonotype with a few counts. The V call is TRBV2, the J call TRBJ2-7; TRBD1 agrees at 9 bases. The germline V gene has CDR1 SNHLY and CDR2 FYNNEI. The CDR3 consists of 18 residues. The J segment lost 0 bases and the V segment lost 8 bases, leaving 17 bases of the junction unmatched. The CDR3 sequence: CASRAGQGLIANSYEQYF. In DNA, the CDR3 is TGTGCCAGCCGAGCAGGACAGGGGCTTATTGCTAACTCCTACGAGCAGTACTTC.

This clonotype was detected ten times or more. This sequence joins TRBV9 and TRBJ2-1, with 9 bases fitting TRBD2. Germline lookup yields CDR1 SGDLS and CDR2 YYNGEE. Unmatched junction bases numbered 2, after V lost 0 bases and J lost 4 bases. CDR3 size: 15 residues. The CDR3 region is CASSVGGGAYNEQFF. As DNA, the CDR3 is TGTGCCAGCAGCGTAGGCGGGGGGGCTTACAATGAGCAGTTCTTC.